This T cell receptor beta chain was recorded in a study of blood T cell repertoires in COVID-19. Produced via immunoSEQ multiplex PCR; TCRdb's table is partial and in-frame only. Here the sample spans roughly 250,000 clones, 65% to 90% being singletons. Trimming took 5 bases from V and 0 from J, leaving 13 bases between them. Germline CDR1 LNHDA, CDR2 SQIVND (reference sequence). The CDR3 loop spans 15 amino acids. Sequenced input: peripheral blood. This chain joins TRBV19 and TRBJ2-5; tentatively, D is TRBD1 (6 bases). The source of this sequence is a woman between 55 and 75 years old with active or convalescent COVID-19. In DNA form, the CDR3 reads TGTGCCAGTAGTCCGGAAAGGGGGTACCAAGAGACCCAGTACTTC. Translating gives CASSPERGYQETQYF.